A selection of T cell receptor beta chains follows, all from one sample in a study of long-term antiretroviral therapy in people with HIV. The repertoire was sequenced with immunoSEQ multiplex PCR; TCRdb's copy has only in-frame clones and lacks some. The data show fewer than 45,000 clones, roughly 85% seen once. The sequences come from unsorted PBMCs, collected just over 2.7 years before starting antiretroviral therapy. These receptors were obtained from a woman in her twenties or thirties with HIV. Each CDR3 is given with its conserved first and last residue. D genes are given only for firm matches. Clone size is shown for a subset of rows, as once, few, many or a class of expanded clone.

TRBJ1-2 | TRBV7-8 | NA | TRBD1 | CASSLGQGMFYGYTF | TGTGCCAGCAGCTTAGGACAGGGGATGTTCTATGGCTACACCTTC
TRBJ1-5 | TRBV2 | NA | NA | CASKFGRGYSNQPQHF | TGTGCCAGCAAGTTTGGGAGGGGGTATAGCAATCAGCCCCAGCATTTT
TRBJ2-5 | TRBV5-1 | NA | NA | CASSLLGVEETQYF | TGCGCCAGCAGCTTGCTTGGGGTAGAAGAGACCCAGTACTTC
TRBJ1-1 | TRBV6-5 | NA | NA | CASSYSITGNTEAFF | TGTGCCAGCAGTTACTCGATCACAGGGAACACTGAAGCTTTCTTT
TRBJ2-3 | TRBV21-1 | NA | NA | CASSIGTGKDTQYF | TGTGCCAGCAGCATCGGGACAGGGAAAGATACGCAGTATTTT
TRBJ1-4 | TRBV9 | NA | TRBD1 | CASSVGVGTDNEKLFF | TGTGCCAGCAGCGTAGGAGTGGGGACAGATAATGAAAAACTGTTTTTT
TRBJ2-7 | TRBV6-5 | NA | NA | CASSLIQGYEQYF | TGTGCCAGCAGTTTGATACAGGGCTACGAGCAGTACTTC
TRBJ1-1 | TRBV30 | NA | TRBD1 | CAWRGRGRSGNTEAFF | TGTGCCTGGAGGGGGAGGGGGCGTTCGGGGAACACTGAAGCTTTCTTT
TRBJ2-2 | TRBV7-6 | NA | TRBD1 | CASSPGQTTANTGELFF | TGTGCCAGCAGCCCGGGACAGACCACCGCGAACACCGGGGAGCTGTTTTTT
TRBJ2-5 | TRBV27 | once | TRBD1 | CASSTTRTGRFETQYF | TGTGCCAGCAGCACCACCAGGACAGGGAGGTTTGAGACCCAGTACTTC
TRBJ1-2 | TRBV5-8 | NA | NA | CASSLQVFYGYTF | TGTGCCAGCAGCTTACAGGTCTTCTATGGCTACACCTTC
TRBJ1-3 | TRBV7-3 | NA | NA | CASSFHLAGNTIYF | TGTGCCAGCAGCTTTCACTTGGCTGGAAACACCATATATTTT
TRBJ2-5 | TRBV10-3 | NA | TRBD1 | CAISSGQQETQYF | TGTGCCATATCCTCGGGACAGCAAGAGACCCAGTACTTC
TRBJ1-1 | TRBV5-4 | NA | NA | CASRLWSGHEAFF | TGTGCCAGCAGGCTTTGGTCGGGCCATGAAGCTTTCTTT
TRBJ2-1 | TRBV6-1 | NA | TRBD1 | CASRPGQGNEQFF | TGTGCCAGCAGGCCGGGACAGGGGAATGAGCAGTTCTTC
TRBJ1-2 | TRBV18 | few | NA | CASSPVSGGYTF | TGTGCCAGCTCACCGGTCTCCGGGGGCTACACCTTC
TRBJ2-3 | TRBV9 | NA | NA | CASSVGVIADTQYF | TGTGCCAGCAGCGTAGGGGTCATAGCAGATACGCAGTATTTT
TRBJ2-2 | TRBV30 | NA | TRBD1 | CAWGGDRGVTGELFF | TGTGCCTGGGGGGGGGACAGGGGAGTCACCGGGGAGCTGTTTTTT
TRBJ2-3 | TRBV5-1 | NA | TRBD2 | CASSLDNGGGGADTQYF | TGCGCCAGCAGCTTGGATAACGGGGGGGGAGGCGCAGATACGCAGTATTTT
TRBJ1-4 | TRBV5-1 | NA | NA | CASSWTANSGEKLFF | TGCGCCAGCAGTTGGACGGCAAACAGCGGTGAAAAACTGTTTTTT
TRBJ2-7 | TRBV5-5 | once | NA | CASSLTTGYSYEQYF | TGTGCCAGCAGCTTGACGACGGGTTACTCGTACGAGCAGTACTTC
TRBJ1-1 | TRBV15 | NA | NA | CATSRDGTFEAFF | TGTGCCACCAGCAGAGATGGAACATTTGAAGCTTTCTTT
TRBJ2-5 | TRBV7-9 | NA | NA | CASSLDNKGQWEETQYF | TGTGCCAGCAGCTTAGATAATAAAGGACAGTGGGAAGAGACCCAGTACTTC
TRBJ1-2 | TRBV15 | NA | NA | CATSSPNRAAGYTF | TGTGCCACCAGCAGTCCGAACAGGGCGGCCGGCTACACCTTC
TRBJ2-1 | TRBV11-2 | NA | TRBD2 | CASTGGNEQFF | TGTGCCAGCACGGGAGGCAATGAGCAGTTCTTC
TRBJ1-1 | TRBV30 | once | NA | CAWSPARTTEAFF | TGTGCCTGGAGTCCTGCAAGGACCACTGAAGCTTTCTTT
TRBJ1-1 | TRBV19 | NA | TRBD1 | CASRPGQGYTEAFF | TGTGCCAGTAGACCGGGACAGGGCTACACTGAAGCTTTCTTT
TRBJ1-2 | TRBV6-6 | NA | NA | CASSSRDRIYYGYTF | TGTGCCAGCAGTAGCCGGGACCGCATTTACTATGGCTACACCTTC
TRBJ1-2 | TRBV5-8 | NA | NA | CASSLAAQRLF | TGTGCCAGCAGCTTGGCGGCCCAGAGACTCTTC
TRBJ2-3 | TRBV5-6 | NA | NA | CASSLGGARNTDTQYF | TGTGCCAGCAGCTTGGGTGGGGCGCGTAACACAGATACGCAGTATTTT
TRBJ1-1 | TRBV27 | medium-sized | NA | CASTPVALGGGTEAFF | TGTGCCAGCACCCCTGTGGCGCTGGGGGGCGGCACTGAAGCTTTCTTT
TRBJ2-3 | TRBV6-4 | medium-sized | NA | CASSDSTGTDTQYF | TGTGCCAGCAGTGACTCGACCGGCACAGATACGCAGTATTTT
TRBJ2-1 | TRBV9 | NA | TRBD2 | CASSVEARGGYNEQFF | TGTGCCAGCAGCGTAGAAGCTCGGGGGGGGTACAATGAGCAGTTCTTC
TRBJ1-6 | TRBV6-1 | NA | TRBD1 | CASSELAGGNSPLHF | TGTGCCAGCAGTGAACTGGCAGGGGGCAATTCACCCCTCCACTTT
TRBJ2-7 | TRBV21-1 | NA | NA | CASSKIRAKRGYEQYF | TGTGCCAGCAGCAAAATTAGGGCGAAAAGAGGCTACGAGCAGTACTTC
TRBJ2-2 | TRBV11-2 | NA | NA | CASRGDGGPNTGELFF | TGTGCCAGCAGGGGGGACGGGGGGCCGAACACCGGGGAGCTGTTTTTT
TRBJ2-1 | TRBV30 | NA | NA | CAWSGGPREQFF | TGTGCCTGGAGTGGGGGACCCCGGGAGCAGTTCTTC
TRBJ2-3 | TRBV7-3 | NA | NA | CASSLGALTDTQYF | TGTGCCAGCAGCTTAGGGGCGTTGACAGATACGCAGTATTTT
TRBJ2-5 | TRBV11-1 | NA | NA | CASSLGLGAVETQYF | TGTGCCAGCAGCTTAGGTTTAGGGGCGGTGGAGACCCAGTACTTC
TRBJ1-5 | TRBV7-9 | few | TRBD1 | CASRGQGGNQPQHF | TGTGCCAGCAGGGGACAGGGGGGCAATCAGCCCCAGCATTTT
TRBJ1-1 | TRBV19 | NA | NA | CASSIVWGGRTEAFF | TGTGCCAGTAGTATAGTCTGGGGGGGAAGGACTGAAGCTTTCTTT
TRBJ1-6 | TRBV4-2 | NA | TRBD1 | CASGQGPSNSPLHF | TGTGCCAGCGGACAGGGGCCATCGAATTCACCCCTCCACTTT
TRBJ1-5 | TRBV19 | NA | NA | CASSPPRGAGQPQHF | TGTGCCAGTAGTCCTCCCAGGGGCGCCGGTCAGCCCCAGCATTTT
TRBJ2-1 | TRBV5-1 | NA | TRBD2 | CASSPEPGLAGKNEQFF | TGCGCCAGCAGCCCTGAACCGGGACTAGCGGGGAAAAATGAGCAGTTCTTC
TRBJ1-3 | TRBV5-4 | NA | NA | CASSLGGDSGNTIYF | TGTGCCAGCAGCTTAGGAGGGGACTCTGGAAACACCATATATTTT